This TCR beta chain derives from a study of CD8 T cells in Susac syndrome. Turning to the study itself: The sequenced Susac syndrome patients comprised 5 or 6 with active disease and roughly eight in remission. Study-wide points: As the study acknowledged, the number of individuals in its TCR sequencing and HLA analysis was relatively small.

TCR beta sequencing was performed on blood CD8+ and CD4+ T cells. Random hexamers served to reverse transcribe roughly 0.5 to 1 ug RNA. MiXCR was run by TCRdb on the immunoSEQ multiplex PCR reads, yielding one entry per CDR3 protein. Seen here are about 150,000 distinct CDR3 sequences, 85% to 95% observed once, and the top ten hold roughly 0.15%. The germline CDR1 and CDR2 sequences are MNHNS and SASEGT. The CDR3 is 13 amino acids. Concerning this clonotype: Its antigen is undetermined.

The chain combines TRBV6-1 with TRBJ2-5; perhaps D is TRBD1 or TRBD2 (5 bases each). The sequenced sample was CD4+ T cells from PBMCs. The source is a human donor with Susac syndrome. The CDR3 is CAYGTRDQETQYF. In nucleotides, the CDR3 is TGTGCTTATGGGACCAGGGACCAAGAGACCCAGTACTTC.